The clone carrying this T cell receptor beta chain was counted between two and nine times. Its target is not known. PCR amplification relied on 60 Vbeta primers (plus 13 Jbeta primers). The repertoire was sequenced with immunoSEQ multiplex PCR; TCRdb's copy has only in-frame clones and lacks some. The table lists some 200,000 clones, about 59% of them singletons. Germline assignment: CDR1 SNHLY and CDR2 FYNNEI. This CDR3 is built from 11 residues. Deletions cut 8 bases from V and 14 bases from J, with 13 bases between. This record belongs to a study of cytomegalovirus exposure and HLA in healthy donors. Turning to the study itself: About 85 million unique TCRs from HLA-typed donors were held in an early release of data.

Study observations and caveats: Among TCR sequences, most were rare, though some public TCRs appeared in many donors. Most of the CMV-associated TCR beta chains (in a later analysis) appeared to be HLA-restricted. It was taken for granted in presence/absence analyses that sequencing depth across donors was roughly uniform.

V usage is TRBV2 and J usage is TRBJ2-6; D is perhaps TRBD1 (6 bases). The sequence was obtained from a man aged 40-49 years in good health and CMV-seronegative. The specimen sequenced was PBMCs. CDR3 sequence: CASAGTILLTF. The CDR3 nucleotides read TGTGCCAGCGCTGGGACAATTCTCCTGACTTTC.